This T cell receptor (beta chain) was identified in a study of neurological immune-mediated disorders. Study-level results: Subjects shared no identical expanded-clone CDR3 amino acid sequences, suggesting private TCR-beta repertoires in all groups.

The CDR3 sequence is 14 residues long. Germline CDR1 and CDR2: SGHDT and YYEEEE. V dropped 4 bases and J dropped 3 bases, with 12 bases sitting between them. The sample holds many counts of this clonotype. Its antigen is unknown. Time point: longitudinal time-point 2. The yield of each sequencing run was over 160 million TCR-beta sequences from 15-18 subjects. MiXCR was run by TCRdb on the 5' RACE reads, yielding one entry per CDR3 protein. There are over 55,000 distinct CDR3 sequences in the sample; more than 9.5% occur only once, and about an eighth lies in the top ten. Source material: PBMCs. The chain employs TRBV5-6 and TRBJ2-3; D is unclear. The sequence derives from a young man in good health. CDR3 protein: CASSPELVTDTQYF. CDR3 nucleotides: TGTGCCAGCAGCCCGGAGTTGGTGACAGATACGCAGTATTTT.